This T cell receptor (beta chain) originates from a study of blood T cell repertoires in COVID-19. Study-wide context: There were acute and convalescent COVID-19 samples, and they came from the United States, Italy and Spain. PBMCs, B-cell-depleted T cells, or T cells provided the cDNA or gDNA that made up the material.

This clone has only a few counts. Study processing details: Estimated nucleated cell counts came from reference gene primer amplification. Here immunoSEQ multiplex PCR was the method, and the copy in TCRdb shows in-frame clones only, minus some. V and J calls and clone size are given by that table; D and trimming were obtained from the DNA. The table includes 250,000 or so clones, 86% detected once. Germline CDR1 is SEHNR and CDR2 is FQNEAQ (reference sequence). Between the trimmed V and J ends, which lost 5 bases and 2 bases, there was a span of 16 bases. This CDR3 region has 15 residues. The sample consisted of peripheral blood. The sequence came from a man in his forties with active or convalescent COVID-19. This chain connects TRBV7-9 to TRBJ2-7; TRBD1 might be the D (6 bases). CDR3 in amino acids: CASSTADRGTYEQYF. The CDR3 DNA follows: TGTGCCAGCAGCACGGCGGATAGGGGGACCTACGAGCAGTACTTC.